Listed below are T cell receptor beta chains from one sample, sequenced in a study of blood T cells in healthy people across ages. TCRdb called the 5' RACE reads again in MiXCR, with one record for every CDR3 protein. Altogether 950,000 to 1,200,000 distinct CDR3 sequences are present, roughly two fifths being singletons, with the ten largest covering approximately 14%. Material for sequencing was blood. Receptor source: a man aged 18 to 29 in good health. Each CDR3 is given with its conserved first and last residue. A D gene is named only where the DNA matches it firmly. Only part of the rows carry a size: once, few, many, or a class if the clone is expanded.

TRBV19	TRBJ1-5	-	TRBD1	CASGQGGAQPQHF	TGTGCCAGTGGACAGGGCGGCGCACAGCCCCAGCATTTT
TRBV24-1	TRBJ2-1	-	TRBD1	CATSDSGTGGYNEQFF	TGTGCCACCAGTGATTCCGGGACAGGGGGCTACAATGAGCAGTTCTTC
TRBV12-3/TRBV12-4	TRBJ2-3	few	TRBD2	CASSFPGGPSDTQYF	TGTGCCAGCAGTTTCCCGGGGGGGCCCAGTGATACGCAGTATTTT
TRBV20-1	TRBJ2-1	-	-	CSARLTSGNEQFF	TGCAGTGCTAGATTGACCAGCGGGAATGAGCAGTTCTTC
TRBV7-8	TRBJ1-2	few	TRBD1	CASSLAERDRVGYGYTF	TGTGCCAGCAGCTTAGCTGAAAGGGACAGGGTGGGTTATGGCTACACCTTC
TRBV25-1	TRBJ2-7	-	TRBD2	CASTTSGGDSYEQYF	TGTGCCAGCACCACTAGCGGGGGAGACTCCTACGAGCAGTACTTC
TRBV5-1	TRBJ2-5	few	-	CASSLGTDSKETQYF	TGCGCCAGCAGCCTAGGGACGGATAGTAAAGAGACCCAGTACTTC
TRBV11-2	TRBJ2-5	once	-	CVSSLVGGLQETQYF	TGTGTCAGCAGCTTGGTTGGGGGGCTCCAAGAGACCCAGTACTTC
TRBV29-1	TRBJ2-5	-	-	CSVEREDGYNEQYF	TGCAGCGTTGAGAGGGAGGATGGTTACAATGAGCAGTACTTC
TRBV20-1	TRBJ2-1	few	TRBD2	CSARSTSGGYNEQFF	TGCAGTGCTAGATCGACTAGCGGGGGTTACAATGAGCAGTTCTTC
TRBV7-3	TRBJ2-3	few	TRBD1	CASSLNRGKRPDTQYF	TGTGCCAGCAGCTTGAACAGGGGGAAGCGTCCAGATACGCAGTATTTT
TRBV20-1	TRBJ1-2	many	-	CSATPGTEEIYGYTF	TGCAGTGCTACCCCCGGGACGGAAGAGATCTATGGCTACACCTTC
TRBV6-5	TRBJ1-2	-	-	CASSSVSYGYTF	TGTGCCAGCAGCTCAGTCAGCTATGGCTACACCTTC
TRBV7-2	TRBJ1-2	few	-	CASSPFATF	TGTGCCAGCAGCCCATTCGCCACCTTC
TRBV28	TRBJ2-3	-	TRBD2	CASENTGLAADTQYF	TGTGCCAGCGAAAACACCGGTCTAGCGGCAGATACGCAGTATTTT
TRBV27	TRBJ1-2	few	-	CASRRGLWGYTF	TGTGCCAGTCGCCGGGGCCTTTGGGGCTACACCTTC
TRBV7-6	TRBJ1-4	-	TRBD1	CASGTGFGKLFF	TGTGCCAGCGGGACAGGGTTTGGAAAACTGTTTTTT
TRBV10-3	TRBJ2-5	-	-	CAISPYLLGDEETQYF	TGTGCCATCAGTCCCTACCTATTAGGGGACGAAGAGACCCAGTACTTC
TRBV4-3	TRBJ2-2	few	-	CASSQAGAGGELFF	TGCGCCAGCAGCCAAGCCGGGGCGGGCGGGGAGCTGTTTTTT
TRBV24-1	TRBJ1-2	few	-	CATSLNRDYSLGTF	TGTGCCACCAGTTTGAACCGGGATTACTCCTTGGGCACCTTC